A selection of T cell receptor beta chains follows, all from one sample in a study of CD8+ T cells in alopecia areata. Profiled with immunoSEQ multiplex PCR; TCRdb holds only in-frame clones, not every one. The sample contains some 200,000 clones, 45% to 75% of which appear only once. The source material was CD4+ T cells sorted from blood, sampled at week 4, from a patient treated with tofacitinib. Receptors were obtained from a human donor with alopecia areata. CDR3s include the opening cysteine and the closing phenylalanine or tryptophan. Only some rows state a clone size, as once, few, many or a class for expanded clones.

clone_size v_call cdr3_aa
NA TRBV7-2 CASSRVAKTQYF
NA TRBV5-6 CASSLGVPRFGYTF
few TRBV23-1 CASSRPTSLSYNEQFF
few TRBV6-1 CASSELGAFF
few TRBV6-1 CASTERGRTDTQYF
few TRBV5-5 CASSLWTQETQYF
NA TRBV5-4 CASSPQLAKEDNKQFF
NA TRBV29-1 CSVEDTGTGTGETQYF
NA TRBV30 CAWTGGFNSPLHF
NA TRBV6-5 CASSSYWTGITEAFF
few TRBV29-1 CSVEDRRGGGETQYF
few TRBV29-1 CSVVQGRYEQYF
NA TRBV4-3 CASRPRTVGGGELFF
NA TRBV29-1 CSAVQGETQYF
NA TRBV29-1 CSAPRGDTEAFF
NA TRBV30 CAWADSFGTEAFF
NA TRBV30 CAWARGGGRTEAFF
NA TRBV15 CATSRVLPLEGSNYGYTF
NA TRBV30 CAWSVAGLREKLFF
NA TRBV7-2 CASSSLTDHYGYTF
once TRBV2 CASSDGGLQETQYF
NA TRBV2 CASSDGRGTGELFF
NA TRBV29-1 CSVDQGSTDTQYF
NA TRBV5-1 CASSTQGLAKNIQYF
few TRBV4-1 CASSQVIQVRQPQHF
once TRBV6-6 CASSLNTLNQPQHF
NA TRBV2 CASTQGLREPQHF
NA TRBV5-1 CASSLGTPGNIQYF
NA TRBV2 CASSEFGDTDGSAF